Listed below are T cell receptor beta chains from one sample, sequenced in a study of T cell repertoires in cytomegalovirus infection. These TCRs are of unknown antigen specificity. TCRdb analysed the reads with MiXCR anew, one entry per CDR3 protein. The table lists about 58,000 distinct CDR3 sequences, over 15% of them singletons. Sequencing used CD8+ T cells from cultured PBMCs, obtained from culture after CMV antigen stimulation. Receptors originate from a human donor in good health (CMV status not recorded). Some clones in this sample may be carry-over from other donors' samples. The CDR3 runs from the conserved cysteine through the conserved F or W. A D gene is named only where the DNA matches it firmly. The size field is filled for only some rows; it gives once, few, many or a size class.

d_gene,v_gene,j_gene,abundance,len,CDR3aa
NA,TRBV7-1,TRBJ1-2,NA,13,CVSSIDGNYGYTF
NA,TRBV7-9,TRBJ2-1,NA,15,CASSPPEWEKNEQFF
NA,TRBV19,TRBJ1-1,NA,14,CASTWGPGDTEAFF
NA,TRBV7-9,TRBJ2-7,NA,16,CASSLGRSGISYEQYF
TRBD1,TRBV7-9,TRBJ2-7,NA,16,CASSPGGPSIDYEQYF
NA,TRBV19,TRBJ1-1,NA,12,CASSIWGTEAFF
NA,TRBV3-1,TRBJ1-1,few,13,CASSQAGGNEAFF
NA,TRBV11-3,TRBJ2-1,few,13,CASSLVGYNEQFF
NA,TRBV6-2/TRBV6-3,TRBJ1-1,many,16,CASSYLGWDMNTEAFF
TRBD1,TRBV2,TRBJ1-3,NA,16,CASSELRQGGADTIYF
NA,TRBV7-9,TRBJ2-7,NA,12,CANSQQGGEQYF
TRBD2,TRBV7-2,TRBJ2-3,NA,17,CASSPGGSTTNRDTQYF
TRBD1,TRBV27,TRBJ1-5,few,15,CASSLWRGQDQPQHF
NA,TRBV3-1,TRBJ2-7,NA,16,CASSHPSTKGSYEQYF
NA,TRBV7-2,TRBJ2-7,few,15,CASSLSDQPAYEQYF
TRBD2,TRBV20-1,TRBJ2-7,NA,16,CSARGDRLAGFYEQYF
NA,TRBV27,TRBJ1-2,NA,16,CASGLVGSFGIYGYTF
NA,TRBV7-9,TRBJ2-1,NA,13,CASSSAVYNEQFF
NA,TRBV12-3/TRBV12-4,TRBJ1-1,few,14,CASSPDSLNTEAFF